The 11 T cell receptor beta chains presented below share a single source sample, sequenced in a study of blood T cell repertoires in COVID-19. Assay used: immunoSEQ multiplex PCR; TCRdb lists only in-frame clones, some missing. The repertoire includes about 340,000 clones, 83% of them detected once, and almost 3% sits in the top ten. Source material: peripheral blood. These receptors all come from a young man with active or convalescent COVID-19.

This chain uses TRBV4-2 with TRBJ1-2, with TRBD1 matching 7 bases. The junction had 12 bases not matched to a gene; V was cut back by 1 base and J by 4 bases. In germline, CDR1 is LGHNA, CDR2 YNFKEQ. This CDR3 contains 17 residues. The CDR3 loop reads CASSQVRAPDRAYGYTF. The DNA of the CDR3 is TGTGCCAGCAGCCAAGTGAGGGCCCCAGACAGGGCCTATGGCTACACCTTC.

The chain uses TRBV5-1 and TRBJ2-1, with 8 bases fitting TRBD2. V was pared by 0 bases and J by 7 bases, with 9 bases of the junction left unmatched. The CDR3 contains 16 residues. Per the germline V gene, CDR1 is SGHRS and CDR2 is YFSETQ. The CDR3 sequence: CASSLAGTRDLNEQFF. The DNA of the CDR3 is TGCGCCAGCAGCTTGGCCGGGACTAGGGATTTGAATGAGCAGTTCTTC.

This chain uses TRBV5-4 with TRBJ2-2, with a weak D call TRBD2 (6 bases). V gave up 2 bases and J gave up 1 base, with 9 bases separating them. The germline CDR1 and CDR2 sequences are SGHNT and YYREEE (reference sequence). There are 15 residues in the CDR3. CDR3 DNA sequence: TGTGCCAGCAGCTTTGGGAGGAGGAACACCGGGGAGCTGTTTTTT. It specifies CASSFGRRNTGELFF.

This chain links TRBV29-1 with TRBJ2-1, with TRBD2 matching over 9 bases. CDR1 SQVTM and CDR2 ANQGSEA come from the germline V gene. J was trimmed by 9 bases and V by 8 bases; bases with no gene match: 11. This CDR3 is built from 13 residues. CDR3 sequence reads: CSTRGGRAIEQFF. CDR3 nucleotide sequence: TGCAGCACAAGGGGCGGGAGGGCAATTGAGCAGTTCTTC.

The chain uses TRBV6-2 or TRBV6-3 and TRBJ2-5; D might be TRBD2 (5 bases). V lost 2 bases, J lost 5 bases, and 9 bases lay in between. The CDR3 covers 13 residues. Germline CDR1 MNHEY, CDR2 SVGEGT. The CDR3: CASSYASTETQYF. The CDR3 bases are TGTGCCAGCAGTTACGCTAGCACTGAGACCCAGTACTTC.

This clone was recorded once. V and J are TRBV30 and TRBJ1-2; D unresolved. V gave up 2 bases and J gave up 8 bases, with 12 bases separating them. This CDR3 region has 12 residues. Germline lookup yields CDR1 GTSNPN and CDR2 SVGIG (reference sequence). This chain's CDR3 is CAWSPGLRGYTF. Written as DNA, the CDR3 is TGTGCCTGGAGTCCCGGTCTAAGAGGCTACACCTTC.

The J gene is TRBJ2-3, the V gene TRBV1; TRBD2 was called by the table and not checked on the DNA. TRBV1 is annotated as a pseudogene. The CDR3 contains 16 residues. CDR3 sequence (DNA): TGCACCAGCAGCCATCTCGGACTAGCCCGGGCAGATACGCAGTATTTT. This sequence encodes CTSSHLGLARADTQYF.

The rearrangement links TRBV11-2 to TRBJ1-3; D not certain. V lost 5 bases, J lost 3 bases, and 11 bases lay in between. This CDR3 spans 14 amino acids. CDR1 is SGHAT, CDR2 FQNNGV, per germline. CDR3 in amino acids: CASSADSFGNTIYF. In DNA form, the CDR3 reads TGTGCCAGCAGCGCGGACTCATTTGGAAACACCATATATTTT.

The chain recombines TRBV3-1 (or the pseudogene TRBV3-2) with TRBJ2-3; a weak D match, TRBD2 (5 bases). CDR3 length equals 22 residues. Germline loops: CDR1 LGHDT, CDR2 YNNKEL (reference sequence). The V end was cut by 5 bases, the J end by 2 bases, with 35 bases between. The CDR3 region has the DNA TGTGCCAGCAGCGCCTACCCCGACTACGAACCTCCCAGGTCTCCATCCACAGATACGCAGTATTTT. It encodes CASSAYPDYEPPRSPSTDTQYF.

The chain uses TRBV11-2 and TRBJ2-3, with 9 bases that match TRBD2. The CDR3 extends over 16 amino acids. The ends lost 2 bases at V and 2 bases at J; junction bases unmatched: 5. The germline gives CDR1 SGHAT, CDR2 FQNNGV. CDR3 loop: CASSLSLAGYTDTQYF. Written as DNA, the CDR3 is TGTGCCAGCAGCTTATCCCTAGCGGGGTACACAGATACGCAGTATTTT.

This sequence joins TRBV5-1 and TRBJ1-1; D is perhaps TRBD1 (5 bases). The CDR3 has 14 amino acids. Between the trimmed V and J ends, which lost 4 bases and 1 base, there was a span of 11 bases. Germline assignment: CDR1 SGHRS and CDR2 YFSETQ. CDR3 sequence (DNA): TGCGCCAGCAGCCCCTGGGGGGAGAACACTGAAGCTTTCTTT. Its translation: CASSPWGENTEAFF. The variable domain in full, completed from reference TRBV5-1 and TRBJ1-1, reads KAGVTQTPRYLIKTRGQQVTLSCSPISGHRSVSWYQQTPGQGLQFLFEYFSETQRNKGNFPGRFSGRQFSNSRSEMNVSTLELGDSALYLCASSPWGENTEAFFGQGTRLTVV.